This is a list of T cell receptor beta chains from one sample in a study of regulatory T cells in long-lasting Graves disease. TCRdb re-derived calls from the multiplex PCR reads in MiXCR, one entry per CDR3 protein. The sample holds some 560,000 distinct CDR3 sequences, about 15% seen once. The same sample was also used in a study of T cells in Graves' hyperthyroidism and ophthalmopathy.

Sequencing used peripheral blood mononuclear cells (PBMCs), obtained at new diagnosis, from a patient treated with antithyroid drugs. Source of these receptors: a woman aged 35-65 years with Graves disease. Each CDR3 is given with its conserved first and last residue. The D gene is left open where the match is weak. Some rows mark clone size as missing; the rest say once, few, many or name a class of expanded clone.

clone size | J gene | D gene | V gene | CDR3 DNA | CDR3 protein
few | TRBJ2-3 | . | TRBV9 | TGTGGGAACCAGGGCGGGGCAGCCACAGATACGCAGTATTTT | CGNQGGAATDTQYF
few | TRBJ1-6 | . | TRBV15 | TGTGCCACCAGGGCACGGGGATGGCAAAATTCACCCCTCCACTTT | CATRARGWQNSPLHF
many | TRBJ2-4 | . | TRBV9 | TGTGCCAGCAGCGAGGAGACAGACAAAAACATTCAGTACTTC | CASSEETDKNIQYF
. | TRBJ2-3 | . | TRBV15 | TGTGCCACCAGCAGGGGATATGTTGGCACAGATACGCAGTATTTT | CATSRGYVGTDTQYF
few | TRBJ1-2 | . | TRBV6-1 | TGTGCCAGCAGATCGGTTGCTAACTATGGCTACACCTTC | CASRSVANYGYTF
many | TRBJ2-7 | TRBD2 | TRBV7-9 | TGTGCCAGCAGCTTAGCGGTCTGGGGAGGGGCCGACTACGAGCAGTACTTC | CASSLAVWGGADYEQYF
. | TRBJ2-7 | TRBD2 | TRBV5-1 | TGCGCCAGCAGCTTAACTAGCGGGACTACCGGGGAGCAGTACTTC | CASSLTSGTTGEQYF
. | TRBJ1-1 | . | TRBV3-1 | TGTGCCAGCAGCGGGCTCGGGACAATTGCTGAAGCTTTCTTT | CASSGLGTIAEAFF
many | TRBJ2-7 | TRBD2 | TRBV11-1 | TGTGCCAGCACCATGACTAGCGGACCTTACGAGCAGTACTTC | CASTMTSGPYEQYF
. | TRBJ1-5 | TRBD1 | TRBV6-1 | TGTGCCAGCAGGCCCCGGGACAGGGAGAGCAGTCAGCCCCAGCATTTT | CASRPRDRESSQPQHF
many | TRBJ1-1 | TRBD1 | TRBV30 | TGTGCCTGGATCAGGGGGCAGAGCACTGAAGCTTTCTTT | CAWIRGQSTEAFF
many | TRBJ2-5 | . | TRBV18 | TGTGCCAGCTCACGACAGACTAGCCAAGAGACCCAGTACTTC | CASSRQTSQETQYF
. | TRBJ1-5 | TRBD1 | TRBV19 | TGTGCCAGCGATACCGGGACAGGGAGAAGTCAGCCCCAGCATTTT | CASDTGTGRSQPQHF
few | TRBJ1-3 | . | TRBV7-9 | TGTGCCAGCAGCTCCCGCGGCCGGGTAGGGGGAAACACCATATATTTT | CASSSRGRVGGNTIYF
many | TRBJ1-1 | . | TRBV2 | TGTGCCAGCATCAACATCGTAGACACTGAAGCTTTCTTT | CASINIVDTEAFF
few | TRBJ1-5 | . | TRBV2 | TGTGCCAGCAGTGACGCGGCAGGGAATAGCAATCAGCCCCAGCATTTT | CASSDAAGNSNQPQHF